This T cell receptor (beta chain) stems from a study of blood T cell repertoires in COVID-19. The overall study: Specimens from acute and convalescent COVID-19 originated in the United States, Italy and Spain. Nucleic acid was either cDNA or gDNA, and it came from T cells, B-cell-depleted T cells, or PBMCs.

CDR3 size: 14 residues. Deletions cut 1 base from V and 0 bases from J, with 3 bases between. Germline V CDR1 and CDR2: MNHEY, SVGAGI. Participant-reported clinical history was the basis for cohort assignment. Per the authors' pipeline: Quantification of nucleated cells was approximated via reference gene primer amplification. Assay used: immunoSEQ multiplex PCR; TCRdb lists only in-frame clones, some missing. V, J and clone size derive from that table, while D and trimming were established from the DNA sequence. The profile covers 200,000 to 250,000 clones, with roughly 90% appearing a single time and 3.5% to 4.5% taken by the ten largest.

J is TRBJ2-2 and V is TRBV6-5; D remains unclear. The TCR originated in a woman between 35 and 50 years old with acute COVID-19. Sequencing was done on a sample of PBMCs or T cells enriched from blood (not recorded which). CDR3 loop: CASSYLSNTGELFF. CDR3 DNA: TGTGCCAGCAGTTACTTATCGAACACCGGGGAGCTGTTTTTT.